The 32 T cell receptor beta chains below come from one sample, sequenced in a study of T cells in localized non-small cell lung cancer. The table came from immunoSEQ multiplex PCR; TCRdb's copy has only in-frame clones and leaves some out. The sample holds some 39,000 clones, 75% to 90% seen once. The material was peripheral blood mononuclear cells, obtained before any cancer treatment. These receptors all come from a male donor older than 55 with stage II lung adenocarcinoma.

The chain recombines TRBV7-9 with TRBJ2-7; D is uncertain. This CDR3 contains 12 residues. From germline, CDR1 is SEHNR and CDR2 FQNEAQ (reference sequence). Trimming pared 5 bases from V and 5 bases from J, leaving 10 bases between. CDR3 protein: CASSPQEDEQYF. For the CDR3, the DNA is TGTGCCAGCAGCCCACAAGAGGACGAGCAGTACTTC. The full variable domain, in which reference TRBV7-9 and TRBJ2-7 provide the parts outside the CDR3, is DTGVSQNPRHKITKRGQNVTFRCDPISEHNRLYWYRQTLGQGPEFLTYFQNEAQLEKSRLLSDRFSAERPKGSFSTLEIQRTEQGDSAMYLCASSPQEDEQYFGPGTRLTVT.

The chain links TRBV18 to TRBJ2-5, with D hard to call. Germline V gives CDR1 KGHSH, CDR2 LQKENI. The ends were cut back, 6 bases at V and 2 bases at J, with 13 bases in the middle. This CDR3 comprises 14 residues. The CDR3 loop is CASSLYKNQETQYF. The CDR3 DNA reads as TGTGCCAGCTCCCTATACAAGAATCAAGAGACCCAGTACTTC.

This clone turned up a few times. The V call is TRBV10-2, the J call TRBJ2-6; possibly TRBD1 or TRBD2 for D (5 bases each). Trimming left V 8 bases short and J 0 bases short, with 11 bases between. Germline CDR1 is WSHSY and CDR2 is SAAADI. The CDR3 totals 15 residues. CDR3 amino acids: CASYGTFSGANVLTF. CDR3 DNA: TGCGCCAGCTACGGGACGTTCTCTGGGGCCAACGTCCTGACTTTC.

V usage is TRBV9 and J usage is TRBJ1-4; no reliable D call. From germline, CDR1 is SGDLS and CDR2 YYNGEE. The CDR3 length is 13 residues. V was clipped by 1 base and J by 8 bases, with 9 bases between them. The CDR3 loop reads CASSVSLAEKLFF. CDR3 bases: TGTGCCAGCAGCGTAAGCCTCGCGGAAAAACTGTTTTTT.

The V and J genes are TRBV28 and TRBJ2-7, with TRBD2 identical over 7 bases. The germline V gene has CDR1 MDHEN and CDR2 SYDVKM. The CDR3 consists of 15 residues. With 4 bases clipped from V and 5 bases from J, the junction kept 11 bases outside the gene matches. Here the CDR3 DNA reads TGTGCCAGCAGTTCCACGGGAGCGGGAAAAGACGAGCAGTACTTC. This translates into CASSSTGAGKDEQYF.

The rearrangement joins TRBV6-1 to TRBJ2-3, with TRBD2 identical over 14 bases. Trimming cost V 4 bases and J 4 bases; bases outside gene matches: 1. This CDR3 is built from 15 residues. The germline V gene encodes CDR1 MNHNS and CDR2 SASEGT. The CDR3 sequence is CASSGLAGGPDTQYF. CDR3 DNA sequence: TGTGCCAGCAGTGGACTAGCGGGAGGGCCAGATACGCAGTATTTT.

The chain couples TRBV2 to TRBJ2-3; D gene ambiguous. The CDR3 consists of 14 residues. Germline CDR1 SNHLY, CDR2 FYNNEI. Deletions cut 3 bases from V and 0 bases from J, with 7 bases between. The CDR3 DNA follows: TGTGCCAGCAGTGATAAGACTAGCACAGATACGCAGTATTTT. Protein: CASSDKTSTDTQYF.

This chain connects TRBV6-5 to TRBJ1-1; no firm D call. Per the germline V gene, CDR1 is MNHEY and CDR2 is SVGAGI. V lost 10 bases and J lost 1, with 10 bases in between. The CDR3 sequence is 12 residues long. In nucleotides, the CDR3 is TGTGCCACCTCTTTTGGGAACACTGAAGCTTTCTTT. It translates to CATSFGNTEAFF.

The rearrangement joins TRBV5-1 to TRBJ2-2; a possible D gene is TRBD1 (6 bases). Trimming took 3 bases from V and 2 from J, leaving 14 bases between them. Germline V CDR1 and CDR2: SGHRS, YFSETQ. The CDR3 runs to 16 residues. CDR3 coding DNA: TGCGCCAGCAGCTACCGCCGGGACACTAACACCGGGGAGCTGTTTTTT. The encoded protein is CASSYRRDTNTGELFF. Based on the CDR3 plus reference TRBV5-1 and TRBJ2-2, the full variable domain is KAGVTQTPRYLIKTRGQQVTLSCSPISGHRSVSWYQQTPGQGLQFLFEYFSETQRNKGNFPGRFSGRQFSNSRSEMNVSTLELGDSALYLCASSYRRDTNTGELFFGEGSRLTVL.

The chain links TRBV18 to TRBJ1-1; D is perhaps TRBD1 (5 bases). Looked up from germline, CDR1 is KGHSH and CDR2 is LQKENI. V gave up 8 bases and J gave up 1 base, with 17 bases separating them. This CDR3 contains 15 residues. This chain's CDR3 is CASPQSPGRNTEAFF. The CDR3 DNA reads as TGTGCCAGCCCCCAGTCACCGGGGCGGAACACTGAAGCTTTCTTT.

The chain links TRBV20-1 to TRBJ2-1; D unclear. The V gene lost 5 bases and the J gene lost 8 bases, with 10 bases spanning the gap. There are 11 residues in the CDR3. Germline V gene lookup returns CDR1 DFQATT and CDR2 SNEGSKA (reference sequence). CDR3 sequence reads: CSAASSHEQFF. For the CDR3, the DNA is TGCAGTGCTGCCAGTAGCCATGAGCAGTTCTTC.

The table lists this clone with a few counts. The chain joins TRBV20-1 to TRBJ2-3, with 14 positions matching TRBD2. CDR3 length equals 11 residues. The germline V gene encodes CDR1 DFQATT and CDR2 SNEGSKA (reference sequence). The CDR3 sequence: CSPGLAGDHYF. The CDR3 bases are TGCAGCCCGGGACTAGCGGGAGATCATTATTTT.

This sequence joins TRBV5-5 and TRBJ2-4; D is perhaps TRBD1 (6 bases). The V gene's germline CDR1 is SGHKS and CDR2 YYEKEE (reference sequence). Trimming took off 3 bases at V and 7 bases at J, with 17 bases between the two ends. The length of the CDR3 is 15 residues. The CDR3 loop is CASSSGAGFGNIQYF. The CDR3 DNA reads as TGTGCCAGCAGCTCAGGGGCAGGGTTCGGGAACATTCAGTACTTC. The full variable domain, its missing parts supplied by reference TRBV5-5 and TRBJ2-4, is DAGVTQSPTHLIKTRGQQVTLRCSPISGHKSVSWYQQVLGQGPQFIFQYYEKEERGRGNFPDRFSARQFPNYSSELNVNALLLGDSALYLCASSSGAGFGNIQYFGAGTRLSVL.

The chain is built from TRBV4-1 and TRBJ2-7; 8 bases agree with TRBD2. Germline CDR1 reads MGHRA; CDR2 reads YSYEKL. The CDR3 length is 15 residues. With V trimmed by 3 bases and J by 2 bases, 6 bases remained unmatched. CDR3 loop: CASSQSGTRTYEQYF. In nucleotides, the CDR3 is TGCGCCAGCAGCCAGAGTGGGACTAGAACCTACGAGCAGTACTTC.

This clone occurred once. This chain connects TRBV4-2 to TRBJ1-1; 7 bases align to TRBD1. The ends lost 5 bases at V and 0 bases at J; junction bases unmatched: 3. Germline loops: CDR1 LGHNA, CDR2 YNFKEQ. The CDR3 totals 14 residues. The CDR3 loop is CASSLGGLNTEAFF. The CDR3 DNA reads TGTGCCAGCAGCTTAGGGGGCCTGAACACTGAAGCTTTCTTT.

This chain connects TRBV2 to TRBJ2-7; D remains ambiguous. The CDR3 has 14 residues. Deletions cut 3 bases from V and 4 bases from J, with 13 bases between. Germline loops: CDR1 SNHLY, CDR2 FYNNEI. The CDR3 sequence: CASSDPRATYEQYF. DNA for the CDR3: TGTGCCAGCAGTGACCCCCGGGCGACATACGAGCAGTACTTC.

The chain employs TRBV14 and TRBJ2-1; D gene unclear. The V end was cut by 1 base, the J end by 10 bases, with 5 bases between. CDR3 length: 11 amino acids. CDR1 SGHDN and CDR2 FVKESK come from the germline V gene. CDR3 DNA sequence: TGTGCCAGCAGCCAAGTCGCAGAGCAGTTCTTC. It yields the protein CASSQVAEQFF.

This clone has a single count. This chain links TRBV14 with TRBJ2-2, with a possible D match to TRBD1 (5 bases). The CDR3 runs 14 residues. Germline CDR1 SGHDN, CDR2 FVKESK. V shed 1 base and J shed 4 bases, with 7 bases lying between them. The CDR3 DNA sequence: TGTGCCAGCAGCCAAGCCAGGGTCACCGGGGAGCTGTTTTTT. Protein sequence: CASSQARVTGELFF.

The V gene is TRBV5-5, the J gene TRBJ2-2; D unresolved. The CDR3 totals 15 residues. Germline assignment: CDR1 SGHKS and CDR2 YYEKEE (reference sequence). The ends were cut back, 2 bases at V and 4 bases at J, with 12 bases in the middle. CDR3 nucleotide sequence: TGTGCCAGCAGCTTTAGTCCCCGAGGCACCGGGGAGCTGTTTTTT. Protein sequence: CASSFSPRGTGELFF.

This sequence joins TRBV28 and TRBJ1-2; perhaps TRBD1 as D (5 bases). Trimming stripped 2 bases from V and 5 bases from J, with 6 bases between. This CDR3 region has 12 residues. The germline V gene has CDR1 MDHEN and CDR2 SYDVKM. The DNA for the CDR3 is TGTGCCAGCAGTTTAGGGGGGTATGGCTACACCTTC. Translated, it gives CASSLGGYGYTF.

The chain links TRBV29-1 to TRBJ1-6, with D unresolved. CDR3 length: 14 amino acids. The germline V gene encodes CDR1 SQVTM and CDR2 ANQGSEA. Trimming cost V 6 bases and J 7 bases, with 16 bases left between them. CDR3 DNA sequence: TGCAGCGTGGGAACCGGGTCCCAAAATTCACCCCTCCACTTT. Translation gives CSVGTGSQNSPLHF.

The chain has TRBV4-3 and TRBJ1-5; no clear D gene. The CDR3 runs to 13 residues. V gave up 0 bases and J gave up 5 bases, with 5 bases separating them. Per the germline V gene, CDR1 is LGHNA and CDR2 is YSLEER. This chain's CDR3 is CASSQDTDQPQHF. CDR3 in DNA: TGCGCCAGCAGCCAAGATACAGATCAGCCCCAGCATTTT.

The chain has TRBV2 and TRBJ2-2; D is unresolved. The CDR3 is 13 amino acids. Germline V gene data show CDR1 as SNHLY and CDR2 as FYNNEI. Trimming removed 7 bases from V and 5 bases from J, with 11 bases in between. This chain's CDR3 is CASKGIGTGELFF. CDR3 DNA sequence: TGTGCCAGCAAAGGGATCGGGACCGGGGAGCTGTTTTTT.

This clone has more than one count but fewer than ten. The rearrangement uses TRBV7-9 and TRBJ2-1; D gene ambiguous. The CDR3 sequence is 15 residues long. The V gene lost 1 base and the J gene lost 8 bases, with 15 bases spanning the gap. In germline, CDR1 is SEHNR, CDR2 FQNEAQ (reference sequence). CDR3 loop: CASSLVGTRDDEQFF. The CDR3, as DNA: TGTGCCAGCAGCTTAGTCGGAACTCGAGACGATGAGCAGTTCTTC.

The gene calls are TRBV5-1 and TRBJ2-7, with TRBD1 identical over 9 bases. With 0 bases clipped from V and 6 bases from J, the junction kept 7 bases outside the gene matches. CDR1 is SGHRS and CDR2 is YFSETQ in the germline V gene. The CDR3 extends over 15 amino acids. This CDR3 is CASSLAGQGRSEQYF. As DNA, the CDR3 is TGCGCCAGCAGCTTGGCGGGACAGGGACGGAGCGAGCAGTACTTC.

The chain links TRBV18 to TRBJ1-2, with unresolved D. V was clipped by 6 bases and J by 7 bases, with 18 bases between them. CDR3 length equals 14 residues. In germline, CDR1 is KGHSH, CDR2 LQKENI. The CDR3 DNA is TGTGCCAGCTCTACCAGCGTCTCCCACCTTGGCTACACCTTC. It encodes CASSTSVSHLGYTF.

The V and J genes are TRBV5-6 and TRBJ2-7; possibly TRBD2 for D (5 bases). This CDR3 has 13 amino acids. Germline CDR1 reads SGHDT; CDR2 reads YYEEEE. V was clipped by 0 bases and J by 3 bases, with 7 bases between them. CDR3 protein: CASSLGGYYEQYF. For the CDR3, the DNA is TGTGCCAGCAGCTTGGGAGGGTACTACGAGCAGTACTTC.

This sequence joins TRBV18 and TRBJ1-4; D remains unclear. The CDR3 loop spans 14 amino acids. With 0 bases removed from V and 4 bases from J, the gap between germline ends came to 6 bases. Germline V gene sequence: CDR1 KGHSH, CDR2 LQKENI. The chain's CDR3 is CASSPPGVNEKLFF. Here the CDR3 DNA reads TGTGCCAGCTCACCACCGGGAGTTAATGAAAAACTGTTTTTT.

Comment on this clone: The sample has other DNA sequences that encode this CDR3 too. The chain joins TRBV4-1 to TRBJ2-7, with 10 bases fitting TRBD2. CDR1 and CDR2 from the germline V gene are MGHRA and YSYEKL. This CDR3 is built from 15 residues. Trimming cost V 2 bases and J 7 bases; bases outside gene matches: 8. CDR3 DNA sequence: TGCGCCAGCAGCCAACTGACTAGCGGGCACGGTGAGCAGTACTTC. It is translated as CASSQLTSGHGEQYF.

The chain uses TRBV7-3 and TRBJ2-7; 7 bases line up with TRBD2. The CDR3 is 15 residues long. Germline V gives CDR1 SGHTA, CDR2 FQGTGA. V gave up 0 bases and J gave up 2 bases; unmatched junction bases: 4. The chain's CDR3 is CASSLTRLAAYEQYF. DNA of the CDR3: TGTGCCAGCAGCTTAACGCGGCTAGCGGCCTACGAGCAGTACTTC.

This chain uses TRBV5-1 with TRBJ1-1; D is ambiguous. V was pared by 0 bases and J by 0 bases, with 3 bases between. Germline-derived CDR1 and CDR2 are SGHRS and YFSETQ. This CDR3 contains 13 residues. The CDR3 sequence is CASSLEVNTEAFF. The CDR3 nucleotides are TGCGCCAGCAGCTTGGAAGTGAACACTGAAGCTTTCTTT.

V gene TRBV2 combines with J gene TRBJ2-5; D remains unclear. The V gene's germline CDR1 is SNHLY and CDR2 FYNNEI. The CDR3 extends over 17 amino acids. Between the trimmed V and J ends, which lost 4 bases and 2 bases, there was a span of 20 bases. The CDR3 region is CASSGLVSGYKQETQYF. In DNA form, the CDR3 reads TGTGCCAGCAGTGGATTAGTCTCCGGATATAAACAAGAGACCCAGTACTTC.